The source of this T cell receptor (beta chain) is a study of blood T cell repertoires in COVID-19. Overall study: Sites across the United States, Italy and Spain contributed samples from acute and convalescent COVID-19. PBMCs, B-cell-depleted T cells, or T cells were the source of the cDNA or gDNA that made up the material.

Original data processing: The authors estimated nucleated cell counts from reference gene primer amplification. This table comes from immunoSEQ multiplex PCR, and its TCRdb copy is limited to in-frame clones, with some not included. V, J and clone size derive from that table, while D and trimming were established from the DNA sequence. Of around 700,000 clones detected, about 87% appear once; the ten largest clones hold roughly 0.25%. CDR3 length equals 14 residues. From germline, CDR1 is GTSNPN and CDR2 SVGIG (reference sequence). The germline V and J ends were trimmed by 0 bases and 6 bases, with 12 bases remaining between them. On this clone itself: The sample carries other DNA sequences with the same CDR3.

The TCR comes from a woman aged 18-29 years with acute or convalescent COVID-19. V usage is TRBV30 and J usage is TRBJ1-5; D possibly corresponds to TRBD1 (6 bases). The specimen sequenced was peripheral blood. CDR3: CAWSVGGSGQPQHF. The DNA of the CDR3 is TGTGCCTGGAGTGTAGGGGGATCCGGTCAGCCCCAGCATTTT.